This T cell receptor beta chain came from a study of T-cell memory formation after mild COVID-19. Looking at the study overall: Largely, the TCR clusters proved donor specific. Study-wide points: The appearance of some responding clones in pre-infection memory suggested that cross-reactive memory joined.

This clonotype was detected a few times. The antigen remains unidentified. The CDR3 length is 15 residues. CDR1 SEHNR and CDR2 FQNEAQ come from the germline V gene (reference sequence). With V trimmed by 0 bases and J by 2 bases, 2 bases remained unmatched. Using constant-segment primers, 5'RACE produced TCR alpha and TCR beta cDNA libraries carrying sample barcodes and UMIs. MiXCR, run by TCRdb on the 5' RACE reads, gives a single entry per CDR3 protein. Of hundreds of thousands of distinct CDR3 sequences listed, around 8% are singletons. This clonotype originated in a man aged 18 to 29 who had mild COVID-19 (a few samples of this study predate the infection). Cell type and time point are not known. The sample comprised PBMCs or a T cell subset sorted from them (not recorded which). This chain uses TRBV7-9 with TRBJ2-5; 8 bases agree with TRBD1. CDR3 sequence (DNA): TGTGCCAGCAGCTTAGCGTACAGGGGGCAAGAGACCCAGTACTTC. Translated: CASSLAYRGQETQYF.